This T cell receptor beta chain was sequenced for a study of OX40 agonist ivuxolimab in advanced cancers. Broader study findings: At doses 0.1 to 3.0 mg/kg, CD4+ and CD8+ clones expanded. Researchers report that CD8+ T cells had, on average, more expanded clones than CD4+.

On this clone itself: The antigen remains unidentified.

Produced via immunoSEQ multiplex PCR; TCRdb's table is partial and in-frame only. This sample yields about 80,000 clones, of which roughly 92% are seen a single time; roughly 5% belongs to the top ten. V was shortened by 7 bases and J by 4 bases, with 15 bases between the two germline ends. The CDR3 has 14 amino acids. The germline V gene encodes CDR1 MNHNS and CDR2 SASEGT. The genes are TRBV6-1 and TRBJ2-3; D may be TRBD2 (6 bases). Here the sequenced sample was CD4+ or CD8+ T cells sorted from blood, taken in a trial of the OX40 agonist ivuxolimab. The TCR sequence derives from an adult with an advanced solid tumor such as melanoma, head and neck, liver or kidney cancer. CDR3 nucleotides: TGTGCCAGCATCTACGGGAGAGGAGCAGATACGCAGTATTTT. It encodes CASIYGRGADTQYF.